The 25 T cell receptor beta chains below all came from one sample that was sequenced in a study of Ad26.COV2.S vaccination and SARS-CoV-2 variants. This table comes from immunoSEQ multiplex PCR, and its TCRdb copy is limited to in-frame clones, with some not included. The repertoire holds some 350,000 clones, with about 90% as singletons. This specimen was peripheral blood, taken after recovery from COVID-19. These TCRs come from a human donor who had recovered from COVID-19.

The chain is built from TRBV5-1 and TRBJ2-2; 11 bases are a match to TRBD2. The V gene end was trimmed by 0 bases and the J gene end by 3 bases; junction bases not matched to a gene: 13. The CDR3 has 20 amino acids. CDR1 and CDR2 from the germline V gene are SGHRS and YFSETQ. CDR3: CASSLVWASGGNKDTGELFF. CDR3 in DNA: TGCGCCAGCAGCTTGGTCTGGGCTAGCGGGGGGAACAAAGACACCGGGGAGCTGTTTTTT.

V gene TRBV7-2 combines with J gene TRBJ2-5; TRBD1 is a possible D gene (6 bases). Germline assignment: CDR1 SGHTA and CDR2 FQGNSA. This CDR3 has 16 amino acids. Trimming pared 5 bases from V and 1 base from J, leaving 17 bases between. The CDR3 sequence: CASSPGARGGQETQYF. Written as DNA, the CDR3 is TGTGCCAGCAGCCCAGGGGCTCGTGGTGGCCAAGAGACCCAGTACTTC.

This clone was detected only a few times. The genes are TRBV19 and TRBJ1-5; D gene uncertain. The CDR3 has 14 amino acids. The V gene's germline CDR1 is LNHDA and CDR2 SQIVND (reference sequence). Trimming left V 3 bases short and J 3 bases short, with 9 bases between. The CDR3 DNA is TGTGCCAGTAGTATTGCTTATGACAATCAGCCCCAGCATTTT. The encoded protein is CASSIAYDNQPQHF.

CDR3 amino acids: CASSSPRTESLQETQYF. The CDR3 coding sequence is TGTGCCAGCAGTAGCCCTCGTACAGAAAGTCTCCAAGAGACCCAGTACTTC. The chain couples TRBV2 to TRBJ2-5; D remains unclear. This CDR3 contains 17 residues. Germline CDR1 SNHLY, CDR2 FYNNEI. Between the trimmed V and J ends, which lost 5 bases and 1 base, there was a span of 20 bases.

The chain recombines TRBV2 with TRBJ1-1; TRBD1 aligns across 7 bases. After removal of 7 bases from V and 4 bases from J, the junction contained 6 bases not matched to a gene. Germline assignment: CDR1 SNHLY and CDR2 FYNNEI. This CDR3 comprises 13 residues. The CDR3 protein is CASKGQSPTEAFF. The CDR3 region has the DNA TGTGCCAGCAAGGGACAGTCTCCCACTGAAGCTTTCTTT.

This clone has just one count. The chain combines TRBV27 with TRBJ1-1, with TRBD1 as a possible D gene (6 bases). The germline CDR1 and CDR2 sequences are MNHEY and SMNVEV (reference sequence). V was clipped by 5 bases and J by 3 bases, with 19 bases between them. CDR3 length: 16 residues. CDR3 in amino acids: CASSPQPNRVDTEAFF. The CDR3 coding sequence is TGTGCCAGCAGTCCTCAACCGAACAGGGTGGACACTGAAGCTTTCTTT.

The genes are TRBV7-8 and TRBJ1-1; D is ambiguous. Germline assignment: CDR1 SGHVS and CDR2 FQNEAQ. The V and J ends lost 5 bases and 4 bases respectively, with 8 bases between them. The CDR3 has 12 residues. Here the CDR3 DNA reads TGTGCCAGCAGCGCCCATTCCACTGAAGCTTTCTTT. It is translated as CASSAHSTEAFF.

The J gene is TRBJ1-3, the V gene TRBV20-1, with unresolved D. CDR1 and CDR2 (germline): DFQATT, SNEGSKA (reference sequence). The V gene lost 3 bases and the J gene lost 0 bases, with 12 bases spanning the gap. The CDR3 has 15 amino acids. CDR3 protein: CSASGRHDSGNTIYF. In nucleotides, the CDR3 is TGCAGTGCTAGTGGCCGGCACGACTCTGGAAACACCATATATTTT.

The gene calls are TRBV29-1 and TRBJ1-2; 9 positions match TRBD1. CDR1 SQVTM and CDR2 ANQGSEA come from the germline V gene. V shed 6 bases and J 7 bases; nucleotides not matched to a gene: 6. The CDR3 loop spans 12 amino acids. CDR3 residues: CSVIGTGFGYTF. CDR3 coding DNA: TGCAGCGTAATAGGGACAGGGTTTGGCTACACCTTC.

The CDR3 nucleotides read TGTGCCAGCAGCCCACGGGGAGCGGGGGGCCAGGGGGTTTACAATGAGCAGTTCTTC. It is translated as CASSPRGAGGQGVYNEQFF. The rearrangement uses TRBV7-2 and TRBJ2-1; 9 bases align to TRBD2. This CDR3 contains 19 residues. CDR1 and CDR2 from the germline V gene are SGHTA and FQGNSA. V lost 5 bases and J lost 4; bases outside the gene matches: 18.

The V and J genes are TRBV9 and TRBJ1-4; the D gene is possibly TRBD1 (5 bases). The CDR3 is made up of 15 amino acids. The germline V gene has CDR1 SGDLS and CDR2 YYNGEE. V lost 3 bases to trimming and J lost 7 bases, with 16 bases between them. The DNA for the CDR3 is TGTGCCAGCAGCGGGGACCAAGGACGGGCTGAAAAACTGTTTTTT. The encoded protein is CASSGDQGRAEKLFF.

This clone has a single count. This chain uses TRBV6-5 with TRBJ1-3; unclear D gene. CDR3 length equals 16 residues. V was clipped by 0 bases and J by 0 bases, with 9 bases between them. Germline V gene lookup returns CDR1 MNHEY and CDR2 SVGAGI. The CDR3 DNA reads TGTGCCAGCAGTTACTCCGGCAGGAGCTCTGGAAACACCATATATTTT. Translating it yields CASSYSGRSSGNTIYF.

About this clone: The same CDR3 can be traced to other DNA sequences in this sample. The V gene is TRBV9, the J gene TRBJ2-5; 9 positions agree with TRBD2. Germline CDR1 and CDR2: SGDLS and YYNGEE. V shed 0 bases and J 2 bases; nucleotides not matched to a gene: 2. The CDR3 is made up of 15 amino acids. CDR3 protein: CASSVGGGAQETQYF. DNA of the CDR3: TGTGCCAGCAGCGTAGGCGGGGGGGCGCAAGAGACCCAGTACTTC.

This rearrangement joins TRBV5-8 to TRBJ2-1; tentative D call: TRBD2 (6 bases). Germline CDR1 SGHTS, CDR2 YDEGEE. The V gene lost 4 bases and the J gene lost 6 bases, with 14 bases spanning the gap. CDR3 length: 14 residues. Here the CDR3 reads CASSLSFGGNEQFF. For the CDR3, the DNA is TGTGCCAGCAGCCTGAGTTTCGGGGGCAATGAGCAGTTCTTC. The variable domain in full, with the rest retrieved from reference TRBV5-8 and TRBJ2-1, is EAGVTQSPTHLIKTRGQQATLRCSPISGHTSVYWYQQALGLGLQFLLWYDEGEERNRGNFPPRFSGRQFPNYSSELNVNALELEDSALYLCASSLSFGGNEQFFGPGTRLTVL.

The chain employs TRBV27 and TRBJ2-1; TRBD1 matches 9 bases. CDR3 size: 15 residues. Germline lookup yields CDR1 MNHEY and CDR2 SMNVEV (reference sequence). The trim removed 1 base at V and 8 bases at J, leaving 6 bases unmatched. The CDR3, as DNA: TGTGCCAGCAGTTTATGGGGACAGGGTAGCGATGAGCAGTTCTTC. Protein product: CASSLWGQGSDEQFF.

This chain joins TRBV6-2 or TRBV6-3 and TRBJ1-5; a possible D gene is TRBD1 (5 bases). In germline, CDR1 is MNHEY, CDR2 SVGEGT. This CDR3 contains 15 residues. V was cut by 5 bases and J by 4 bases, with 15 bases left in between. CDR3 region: CASSRSGTVNQPQHF. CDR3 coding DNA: TGTGCCAGCAGTCGATCCGGGACGGTGAATCAGCCCCAGCATTTT.

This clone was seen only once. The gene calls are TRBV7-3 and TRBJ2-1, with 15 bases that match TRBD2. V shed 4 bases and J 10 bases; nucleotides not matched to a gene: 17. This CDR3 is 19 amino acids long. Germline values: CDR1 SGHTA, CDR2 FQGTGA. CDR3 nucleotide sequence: TGTGCCAGCAGCTCATCCGGGACTAGCGGGGGGCCGTTAAGGTTCGAGCAGTTCTTC. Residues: CASSSSGTSGGPLRFEQFF.

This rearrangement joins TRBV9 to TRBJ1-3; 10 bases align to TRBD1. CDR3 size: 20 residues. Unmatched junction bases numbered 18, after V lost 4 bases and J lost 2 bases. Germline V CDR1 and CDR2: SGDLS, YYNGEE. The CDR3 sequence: CASSPRGVAGTGEAGNTIYF. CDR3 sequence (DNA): TGTGCCAGCAGCCCGAGAGGGGTCGCCGGGACAGGGGAGGCTGGAAACACCATATATTTT.

The CDR3 DNA reads TGTGCCAGCACCTCGGACAGGGAGAGCAACACTGAAGCTTTCTTT. As protein: CASTSDRESNTEAFF. The gene calls are TRBV25-1 and TRBJ1-1, with 8 positions matching TRBD1. CDR1 MGHDK and CDR2 SYGVNS come from the germline V gene. With 7 bases clipped from V and 2 bases from J, the junction kept 9 bases outside the gene matches. CDR3 size: 15 residues.

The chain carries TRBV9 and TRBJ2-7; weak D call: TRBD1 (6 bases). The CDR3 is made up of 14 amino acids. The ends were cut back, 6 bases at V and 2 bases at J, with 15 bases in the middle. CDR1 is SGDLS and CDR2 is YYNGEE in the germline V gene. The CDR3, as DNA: TGTGCCAGCAACCAAGACGGACAGCCCTACGAGCAGTACTTC. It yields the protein CASNQDGQPYEQYF.

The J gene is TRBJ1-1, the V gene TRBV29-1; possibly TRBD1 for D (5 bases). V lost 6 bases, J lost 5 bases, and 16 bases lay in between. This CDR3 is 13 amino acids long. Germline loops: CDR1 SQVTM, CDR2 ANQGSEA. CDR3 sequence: CSVETPWGTEAFF. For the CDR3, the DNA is TGCAGCGTGGAGACCCCCTGGGGGACTGAAGCTTTCTTT.

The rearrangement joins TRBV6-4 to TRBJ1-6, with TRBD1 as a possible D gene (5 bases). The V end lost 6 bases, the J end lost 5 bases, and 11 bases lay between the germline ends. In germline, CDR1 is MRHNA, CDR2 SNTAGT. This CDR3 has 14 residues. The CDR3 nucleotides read TGTGCCAGCAGGAGGGGAGTCGATAATTCACCCCTCCACTTT. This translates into CASRRGVDNSPLHF.

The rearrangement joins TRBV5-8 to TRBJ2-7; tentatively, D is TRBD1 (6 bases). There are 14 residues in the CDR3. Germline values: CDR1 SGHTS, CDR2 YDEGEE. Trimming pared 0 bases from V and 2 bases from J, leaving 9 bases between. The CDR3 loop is CASSLVGQAYEQYF. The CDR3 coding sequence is TGTGCCAGCAGCTTGGTGGGACAAGCCTACGAGCAGTACTTC.

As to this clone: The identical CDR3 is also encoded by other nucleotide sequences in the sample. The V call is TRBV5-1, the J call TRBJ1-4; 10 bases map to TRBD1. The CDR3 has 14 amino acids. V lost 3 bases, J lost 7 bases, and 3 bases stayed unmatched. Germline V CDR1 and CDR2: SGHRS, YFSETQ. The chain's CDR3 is CASSSGQGGEKLFF. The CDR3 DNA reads TGCGCCAGCAGCTCCGGACAGGGGGGTGAAAAACTGTTTTTT.

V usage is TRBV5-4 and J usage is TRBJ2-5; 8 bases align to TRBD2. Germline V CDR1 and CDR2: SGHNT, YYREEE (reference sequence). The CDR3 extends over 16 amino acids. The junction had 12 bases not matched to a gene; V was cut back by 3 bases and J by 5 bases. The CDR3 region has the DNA TGTGCCAGCAGCTCTACCGGGACTAGAAACGAGGAGACCCAGTACTTC. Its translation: CASSSTGTRNEETQYF.